Below, 8 T cell receptor beta chains from the same sample are listed, as sequenced in a study of CD8 T cell repertoires and HIV-1 epitope variants. The antigens these receptors bind are not known. Assay used: immunoSEQ multiplex PCR; TCRdb lists only in-frame clones, some missing. The sample includes 5,000 to 6,500 clones, approximately 66% of them seen just once. Sequenced: cultured CD8+ T cells derived from PBMCs. The source of these receptors is a male donor with HIV.

The rearrangement links TRBV6-6 to TRBJ1-4, with D tentatively TRBD1 (6 bases). Germline lookup yields CDR1 MNHNY and CDR2 SVGAGI (reference sequence). The V gene lost 9 bases and the J gene lost 7 bases, with 15 bases spanning the gap. The CDR3 has 13 residues. The CDR3 DNA sequence: TGTGCCAGTACCACAGGGAGTGCTGAAAAACTGTTTTTT. This translates into CASTTGSAEKLFF.

The chain joins TRBV11-2 to TRBJ1-1; tentatively, D is TRBD1 (5 bases). Trimming removed 11 bases at V and 1 base at J, with 14 bases between. The V gene's germline CDR1 is SGHAT and CDR2 FQNNGV. This CDR3 has 13 residues. In DNA, the CDR3 is TGTGCCTCGGTGGGGCCAGGGAACACTGAAGCTTTCTTT. Residues: CASVGPGNTEAFF.

The chain combines TRBV5-1 with TRBJ2-1; D remains unclear. V lost 3 bases and J lost 0, with 4 bases in between. From germline, CDR1 is SGHRS and CDR2 YFSETQ. The CDR3 covers 13 residues. This CDR3 reads CASSSSSYNEQFF. For the CDR3, the DNA is TGCGCCAGCAGCTCCAGCTCCTACAATGAGCAGTTCTTC.

This clone qualifies as medium-sized. The rearrangement links TRBV19 to TRBJ2-2, with D possibly TRBD2 on 5 matching bases. The CDR3 is made up of 17 amino acids. Germline-derived CDR1 and CDR2 are LNHDA and SQIVND (reference sequence). The V end was cut by 4 bases, the J end by 0 bases, with 15 bases between. CDR3 amino acids: CASSNWIQTTNTGELFF. For the CDR3, the DNA is TGTGCCAGTAGTAACTGGATTCAGACTACGAACACCGGGGAGCTGTTTTTT.

Concerning this clone itself: At one of its ends the junction is not consistent with the germline gene, which may arise from a read error. V usage is TRBV19 and J usage is TRBJ1-1, with 7 bases aligning to TRBD1. This CDR3 has 18 amino acids. CDR1 is LNHDA, CDR2 SQIVND, per germline (reference sequence). CDR3 DNA: TGTGCCAGTAGTCCCATAGAGGACCGGGACAGAGGGAACACTAAAGCTTTCTTT. Its protein is CASSPIEDRDRGNTKAFF.

The chain uses TRBV19 and TRBJ2-1, with 11 positions matching TRBD1. The germline V gene encodes CDR1 LNHDA and CDR2 SQIVND (reference sequence). The CDR3 has 16 amino acids. V was clipped by 4 bases and J by 4 bases; unmatched bases: 6. The CDR3 spells CASSTEDRGPYNEQFF. The CDR3 DNA reads as TGTGCCAGTAGTACCGAGGACAGGGGGCCATACAATGAGCAGTTCTTC.

Worth noting for this clone: This specimen includes other DNA sequences encoding the same CDR3. The chain carries TRBV7-2 and TRBJ1-5; no definite D call. This CDR3 is built from 13 residues. Germline V lookup: CDR1 SGHTA, CDR2 FQGNSA. V lost 5 bases, J lost 4 bases, and 9 bases lay in between. CDR3 in DNA: TGTGCCAGCAGCCTTCGACCTAATCAGCCCCAGCATTTT. This encodes CASSLRPNQPQHF.

This chain connects TRBV9 to TRBJ2-3, with D hard to call. The CDR3 is 13 amino acids. Germline V gene data show CDR1 as SGDLS and CDR2 as YYNGEE. V was trimmed by 2 bases and J by 4 bases, leaving 8 bases between them. The CDR3 DNA follows: TGTGCCAGCAGCGTCGGACGGCCAGATACGCAGTATTTT. It translates to CASSVGRPDTQYF.